The 7 T cell receptor beta chains listed next were all sequenced from one sample in a study of control samples from healthy donors and cancer patients. Sequencing used immunoSEQ multiplex PCR; TCRdb keeps in-frame clones, though not all of them. The sample has 130,000 to 150,000 clones, around nine tenths seen once. The sample consisted of blood. Receptor source: a man younger than 45 in good health.

This clone was found a few times. V gene TRBV6-5 combines with J gene TRBJ1-5; tentative D call: TRBD1 (5 bases). Germline assignment: CDR1 MNHEY and CDR2 SVGAGI. This CDR3 spans 13 amino acids. V was clipped by 7 bases and J by 7 bases, with 14 bases between them. CDR3 bases: TGTGCCAGCATGGGGCAGGGAAGGCAGCCCCAGCATTTT. Its translation is CASMGQGRQPQHF.

The V call is TRBV6-4, the J call TRBJ1-6; the match to TRBD1 covers 7 bases. V shed 7 bases and J 2 bases; nucleotides not matched to a gene: 11. Germline V gene data show CDR1 as MRHNA and CDR2 as SNTAGT. The CDR3 runs 17 residues. The CDR3 protein is CASNHRGRNTYNSPLHF. DNA for the CDR3: TGTGCCAGCAATCACAGGGGTCGAAACACCTATAATTCACCCCTCCACTTT.

This chain links TRBV9 with TRBJ2-5; TRBD2 matches 10 bases. Germline values: CDR1 SGDLS, CDR2 YYNGEE. Trimming removed 4 bases from V and 3 bases from J; junction bases left unmatched: 6. The CDR3 covers 15 residues. The CDR3 loop is CASSLGTSAKETQYF. DNA for the CDR3: TGTGCCAGCAGCCTCGGGACTAGCGCTAAAGAGACCCAGTACTTC.

The J gene is TRBJ1-3, the V gene TRBV11-2; D gene uncertain. Germline V lookup: CDR1 SGHAT, CDR2 FQNNGV. V was trimmed by 5 bases and J by 0 bases, leaving 11 bases between them. This CDR3 spans 15 amino acids. The CDR3 region has the DNA TGTGCCAGCAGCCCGACGACTTACTCTGGAAACACCATATATTTT. This sequence encodes CASSPTTYSGNTIYF. Based on the CDR3 plus reference TRBV11-2 and TRBJ1-3, the full variable domain is EAGVAQSPRYKIIEKRQSVAFWCNPISGHATLYWYQQILGQGPKLLIQFQNNGVVDDSQLPKDRFSAERLKGVDSTLKIQPAKLEDSAVYLCASSPTTYSGNTIYFGEGSWLTVV.

The chain joins TRBV19 to TRBJ2-5; no definite D call. The CDR3 is 11 residues long. Trimming pared 8 bases from V and 5 bases from J, leaving 9 bases between. CDR1 and CDR2 from the germline V gene are LNHDA and SQIVND (reference sequence). CDR3 sequence reads: CASSAAETQYF. The CDR3 region has the DNA TGTGCCAGTTCCGCAGCGGAGACCCAGTACTTC. Variable domain in full (rest from reference TRBV19 and TRBJ2-5): DGGITQSPKYLFRKEGQNVTLSCEQNLNHDAMYWYRQDPGQGLRLIYYSQIVNDFQKGDIAEGYSVSREKKESFPLTVTSAQKNPTAFYLCASSAAETQYFGPGTRLLVL.

The J gene is TRBJ1-2, the V gene TRBV3-1 (or the pseudogene TRBV3-2); 8 bases map to TRBD1. Germline V lookup: CDR1 LGHDT, CDR2 YNNKEL (reference sequence). The V gene end was trimmed by 3 bases and the J gene end by 6 bases; junction bases not matched to a gene: 9. CDR3 length equals 15 residues. Here the CDR3 reads CASSQVSDRGNGYTF. The DNA of the CDR3 is TGTGCCAGCAGCCAGGTTTCCGACAGGGGTAATGGCTACACCTTC.

The chain recombines TRBV5-6 with TRBJ1-4; no clear D. The V end was cut by 1 base, the J end by 5 bases, with 6 bases between. CDR3 length: 13 residues. CDR1 and CDR2 from the germline V gene are SGHDT and YYEEEE. CDR3 amino acids: CASSLTENEKLFF. The DNA for the CDR3 is TGTGCCAGCAGCTTGACTGAGAATGAAAAACTGTTTTTT.